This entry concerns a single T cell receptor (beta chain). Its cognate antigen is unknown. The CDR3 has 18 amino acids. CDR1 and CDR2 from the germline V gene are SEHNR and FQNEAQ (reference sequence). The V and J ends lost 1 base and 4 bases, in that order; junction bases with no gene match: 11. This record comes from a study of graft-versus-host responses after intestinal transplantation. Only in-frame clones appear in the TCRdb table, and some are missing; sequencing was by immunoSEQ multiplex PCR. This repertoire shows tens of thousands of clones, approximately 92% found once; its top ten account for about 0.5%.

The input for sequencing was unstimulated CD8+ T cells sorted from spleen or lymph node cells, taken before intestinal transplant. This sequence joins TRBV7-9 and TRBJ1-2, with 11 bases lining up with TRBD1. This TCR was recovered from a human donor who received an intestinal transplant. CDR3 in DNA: TGTGCCAGCAGCTTAGAGAGTAGGGGGACAGGGGGAACCTATGGCTACACCTTC. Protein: CASSLESRGTGGTYGYTF.